The 23 T cell receptor beta chains in this list originate from one sample, sequenced in a study of blood T cell repertoires in COVID-19. Assay: immunoSEQ multiplex PCR; the TCRdb copy retains only in-frame clones and omits some. Of 90,000 to 120,000 clones in the sample, 75% to 85% were seen once. The sequenced sample consisted of peripheral blood. These receptors were collected from a man between 60 and 70 years old with acute or convalescent COVID-19.

This clone was recorded only once. This chain uses TRBV7-9 with TRBJ1-5; TRBD1 matches 9 bases. V lost 5 bases to trimming and J lost 6 bases; unmatched junction nucleotides: 11. The CDR3 is 16 residues long. Germline V CDR1 and CDR2: SEHNR, FQNEAQ (reference sequence). The CDR3 region has the DNA TGTGCCAGCAGCCCCCAGGACAGGGGAATGGGTCAGCCCCAGCATTTT. It encodes CASSPQDRGMGQPQHF.

The chain employs TRBV15 and TRBJ2-1; 7 positions match TRBD2. Trimming took 5 bases from V and 6 from J; bases not matched to a gene: 10. Germline V gene data show CDR1 as LNHNV and CDR2 as YYDKDF (reference sequence). The CDR3 loop spans 15 amino acids. The CDR3 spells CATSFSAGIGNEQFF. For the CDR3, the DNA is TGTGCCACCAGCTTCTCAGCGGGAATCGGCAATGAGCAGTTCTTC.

The rearrangement links TRBV7-9 to TRBJ2-5; a weak D match, TRBD2 (7 bases). The CDR3 is 15 residues long. Germline V lookup: CDR1 SEHNR, CDR2 FQNEAQ (reference sequence). V was cut by 2 bases and J by 5 bases, with 15 bases left in between. The CDR3 is CASSLTGGTQETQYF. CDR3 nucleotide sequence: TGTGCCAGCAGCTTAACGGGGGGCACACAGGAGACCCAGTACTTC.

The chain has TRBV5-8 and TRBJ2-7, with 11 bases lining up with TRBD2. This CDR3 spans 19 amino acids. Germline trimming cut 0 bases from V and 2 bases from J; bases unmatched to any gene: 13. CDR1 and CDR2 (germline): SGHTS, YDEGEE. The DNA of the CDR3 is TGTGCCAGCAGCTTGGAGGCAGCTAGCGGGGGGCCTACCACCTACGAGCAGTACTTC. Its translation: CASSLEAASGGPTTYEQYF. Variable domain in full (rest from reference TRBV5-8 and TRBJ2-7): EAGVTQSPTHLIKTRGQQATLRCSPISGHTSVYWYQQALGLGLQFLLWYDEGEERNRGNFPPRFSGRQFPNYSSELNVNALELEDSALYLCASSLEAASGGPTTYEQYFGPGTRLTVT.

The rearrangement joins TRBV4-2 to TRBJ2-7, with D perhaps matching TRBD1 (6 bases). Trimming removed 0 bases at V and 1 base at J, with 13 bases between. The CDR3 is 16 amino acids. CDR1 and CDR2 (germline): LGHNA, YNFKEQ. The CDR3 nucleotides read TGTGCCAGCAGCCAAGACGTCGGGACACAATCCTACGAGCAGTACTTC. As protein: CASSQDVGTQSYEQYF.

This clone occurred a few times. DNA of the CDR3: TGCGCCAGCAGCCAGACAGGCCTTAATGAAAAACTGTTTTTT. It yields the protein CASSQTGLNEKLFF. V and J are TRBV4-1 and TRBJ1-4, with a weak D call TRBD1 (6 bases). Per the germline V gene, CDR1 is MGHRA and CDR2 is YSYEKL. V was pared by 3 bases and J by 4 bases, with 9 bases between. This CDR3 is built from 14 residues.

In this sample, this clone turned up a few times. CDR3 sequence: CASSDGAAGRTPMETQYF. CDR3 bases: TGTGCCAGCAGTGACGGGGCGGCGGGGCGTACCCCTATGGAGACCCAGTACTTC. The chain recombines TRBV6-1 with TRBJ2-5, with a possible D match to TRBD2 (6 bases). Germline CDR1 MNHNS, CDR2 SASEGT. The CDR3 is 18 amino acids. V was cut by 3 bases and J by 5 bases, with 25 bases left in between.

The table lists this clone with a few counts. The junction shows a germline mismatch at one end, possibly a read error. The V call is TRBV7-9, the J call TRBJ2-5; 8 nucleotides agree with TRBD2. CDR1 and CDR2 from the germline V gene are SEHNR and FQNEAQ (reference sequence). CDR3 length: 14 residues. The CDR3 sequence: CASSLAGRAETQYF. In nucleotides, the CDR3 is TGTGCCAGCAGCCTAGCGGGCAGAGCCGAGACCCAGTACTTC.

The genes are TRBV27 and TRBJ1-1, with 11 bases matching TRBD1. In germline, CDR1 is MNHEY, CDR2 SMNVEV (reference sequence). This CDR3 has 15 residues. V gave up 6 bases and J gave up 5 bases; unmatched junction bases: 8. CDR3: CASRGRTGGRTEAFF. The CDR3 nucleotides read TGTGCCAGCAGGGGTCGGACAGGGGGCAGGACTGAAGCTTTCTTT.

The V gene is TRBV6-2 or TRBV6-3, the J gene TRBJ1-2; 8 bases map to TRBD1. The J segment lost 4 bases and the V segment lost 4 bases, leaving 11 bases of the junction unmatched. This CDR3 has 16 amino acids. Looked up from germline, CDR1 is MNHEY and CDR2 is SVGEGT. The CDR3 region is CASSLFGTGSFYGYTF. The DNA of the CDR3 is TGTGCCAGCAGTTTATTCGGGACAGGATCCTTCTATGGCTACACCTTC.

The J gene is TRBJ2-3, the V gene TRBV4-1, with 13 bases identical to TRBD2. V lost 4 bases, J lost 5 bases, and 9 bases stayed unmatched. The CDR3 length is 17 residues. The germline V gene encodes CDR1 MGHRA and CDR2 YSYEKL. The chain's CDR3 is CASSPELAGGRGDTQYF. The CDR3 bases are TGCGCCAGCAGCCCTGAACTAGCGGGAGGGAGGGGAGATACGCAGTATTTT.

This clone was seen only once. CDR3 region: CASSTRTGGHNEQFF. The DNA for the CDR3 is TGTGCCAGCAGTACCCGGACAGGGGGTCACAATGAGCAGTTCTTC. This rearrangement joins TRBV6-6 to TRBJ2-1; 10 nucleotides line up with TRBD1. The length of the CDR3 is 15 residues. Germline CDR1 MNHNY, CDR2 SVGAGI (reference sequence). V lost 5 bases, J lost 5 bases, and 6 bases stayed unmatched.

The count of this clone is one. The J gene is TRBJ1-2, the V gene TRBV19; 7 bases match TRBD1. V lost 5 bases and J lost 5; bases outside the gene matches: 14. Looked up from germline, CDR1 is LNHDA and CDR2 is SQIVND (reference sequence). The CDR3 extends over 16 amino acids. CDR3 sequence reads: CASSDVRFPTGYGYTF. The CDR3 nucleotides read TGTGCCAGTAGTGACGTTCGTTTTCCGACAGGGTATGGCTACACCTTC.

V and J are TRBV5-4 and TRBJ2-1; tentatively, D is TRBD2 (6 bases). Germline loops: CDR1 SGHNT, CDR2 YYREEE (reference sequence). The V end lost 4 bases, the J end lost 2 bases, and 16 bases lay between the germline ends. There are 16 residues in the CDR3. As DNA, the CDR3 is TGTGCCAGCAGCGGGGGTTGGGGGGATGCCTACAATGAGCAGTTCTTC. Its translation: CASSGGWGDAYNEQFF.

This CDR3 reads CASSLAGQGGNEQFF. In DNA, the CDR3 is TGCGCCAGCAGCTTGGCCGGACAGGGGGGCAATGAGCAGTTCTTC. The rearrangement links TRBV5-1 to TRBJ2-1; 10 positions agree with TRBD1. Germline lookup yields CDR1 SGHRS and CDR2 YFSETQ. V dropped 0 bases and J dropped 6; count of bases not matched to a gene: 3. This CDR3 has 15 residues.

In its sample, this clone was seen a few times. The chain recombines TRBV28 with TRBJ2-1; perhaps TRBD2 as D (6 bases). Trimming cost V 0 bases and J 4 bases, with 10 bases left between them. The germline V gene has CDR1 MDHEN and CDR2 SYDVKM. The CDR3 is made up of 15 amino acids. The CDR3 spells CASSLWAGTYNEQFF. CDR3 nucleotide sequence: TGTGCCAGCAGTTTATGGGCGGGGACTTACAATGAGCAGTTCTTC.

This sequence joins TRBV3-1 (or the pseudogene TRBV3-2) and TRBJ2-7, with 9 bases fitting TRBD2. The germline V gene has CDR1 LGHDT and CDR2 YNNKEL (reference sequence). The CDR3 length is 14 residues. V trimming: 1 base; J trimming: 2 bases; junction bases outside the gene matches: 0. The CDR3 here is CASSQGGRAYEQYF. CDR3 sequence (DNA): TGTGCCAGCAGCCAAGGCGGGAGGGCCTACGAGCAGTACTTC.

This chain connects TRBV6-5 to TRBJ1-1; D is unresolved. The CDR3 totals 15 residues. Germline assignment: CDR1 MNHEY and CDR2 SVGAGI. Deletions cut 0 bases from V and 0 bases from J, with 8 bases between. The CDR3 DNA sequence: TGTGCCAGCAGTTACTCGAGGAGTATGAACACTGAAGCTTTCTTT. Its translation: CASSYSRSMNTEAFF.

This clone was picked up a small number of times. The rearrangement joins TRBV6-5 to TRBJ1-3; D call uncertain. CDR1 and CDR2 (germline): MNHEY, SVGAGI. Trimming left V 6 bases short and J 2 bases short, with 5 bases between. The CDR3 is 12 amino acids. CDR3 DNA sequence: TGTGCCAGCAGGAGTACTGGAAACACCATATATTTT. Translated: CASRSTGNTIYF.

The V gene is TRBV18, the J gene TRBJ1-4; tentatively, D is TRBD1 (6 bases). Trimming took 1 base from V and 2 from J, leaving 17 bases between them. The CDR3 runs 18 residues. The germline V gene has CDR1 KGHSH and CDR2 LQKENI. For the CDR3, the DNA is TGTGCCAGCTCACCACTTTCCAGCGCAGGGGTCACTAATGAAAAACTGTTTTTT. It yields the protein CASSPLSSAGVTNEKLFF.

The V call is TRBV15, the J call TRBJ2-2, with TRBD2 matching over 13 bases. CDR1 and CDR2 from the germline V gene are LNHNV and YYDKDF (reference sequence). This CDR3 region has 17 residues. J gave up 5 bases and V 0 bases, and 3 bases lay outside the gene matches. CDR3 DNA: TGTGCCACCAGCAGAGATGGACTAGCGGGAGATACCGGGGAGCTGTTTTTT. Translating it yields CATSRDGLAGDTGELFF.

The CDR3 sequence is CAWSKIRGGSYNSPLHF. DNA for the CDR3: TGTGCCTGGAGCAAGATCCGTGGCGGCTCCTATAATTCACCCCTCCACTTT. The chain links TRBV30 to TRBJ1-6; D is uncertain. CDR3 length: 17 residues. V was clipped by 3 bases and J by 0 bases, with 15 bases between them. Germline assignment: CDR1 GTSNPN and CDR2 SVGIG (reference sequence). Supplemented by reference TRBV30 and TRBJ1-6, the full variable domain reads SQTIHQWPATLVQPVGSPLSLECTVEGTSNPNLYWYRQAAGRGLQLLFYSVGIGQISSEVPQNLSASRPQDRQFILSSKKLLLSDSGFYLCAWSKIRGGSYNSPLHFGNGTRLTVT.

This chain connects TRBV6-5 to TRBJ2-1; 9 bases are a match to TRBD2. V trimming: 6 bases; J trimming: 8 bases; junction bases outside the gene matches: 11. The CDR3 has 15 amino acids. Germline CDR1 is MNHEY and CDR2 is SVGAGI. CDR3 bases: TGTGCCAGCAGAATACCGGGACTAGCATTGGATGAGCAGTTCTTC. This codes for CASRIPGLALDEQFF.